Following are 6 T cell receptor beta chains from one sample sequenced in a study of identical twins. Each CDR3 protein gets one entry after TCRdb re-called the 5' RACE reads with MiXCR. The sample consists of hundreds of thousands of distinct CDR3 sequences, 24% of them appearing once. The same sample was also studied in work on T cells expressing NK-cell markers.

The sample was CD4+ T cells sorted from blood. Source of these receptors: a woman aged 18-29 years in good health.

There are a few counts of this clonotype. The chain joins TRBV4-3 to TRBJ2-1; D tentatively fits TRBD1 or TRBD2 (5 bases each). Germline lookup yields CDR1 LGHNA and CDR2 YSLEER. The CDR3 has 15 residues. Trimming stripped 0 bases from V and 5 bases from J, with 11 bases between. The CDR3 loop is CASSQDTGRHNEQFF. The CDR3, as DNA: TGCGCCAGCAGCCAAGATACGGGACGCCACAATGAGCAGTTCTTC.

This clonotype turned up a few times. The chain combines TRBV18 with TRBJ1-2; D not certain. The ends were cut back, 3 bases at V and 2 bases at J, with 13 bases in the middle. The CDR3 has 15 amino acids. Germline V lookup: CDR1 KGHSH, CDR2 LQKENI. The CDR3 here is CASSPGLFLNYGYTF. The CDR3 DNA reads as TGTGCCAGCTCACCTGGACTGTTTTTGAACTATGGCTACACCTTC. The full variable domain, completed using reference TRBV18 and TRBJ1-2, is NAGVMQNPRHLVRRRGQEARLRCSPMKGHSHVYWYRQLPEEGLKFMVYLQKENIIDESGMPKERFSAEFPKEGPSILRIQQVVRGDSAAYFCASSPGLFLNYGYTFGSGTRLTVV.

The V call is TRBV29-1, the J call TRBJ1-1; D ambiguous. Trimming removed 4 bases from V and 0 bases from J, with 12 bases in between. Germline V CDR1 and CDR2: SQVTM, ANQGSEA. The length of the CDR3 is 14 residues. CDR3 region: CSVVGQTLNTEAFF. As DNA, the CDR3 is TGCAGCGTTGTAGGGCAGACATTGAACACTGAAGCTTTCTTT.

The genes are TRBV4-1 and TRBJ2-5; D is uncertain. CDR1 is MGHRA, CDR2 YSYEKL, per germline. The ends were cut back, 4 bases at V and 0 bases at J, with 6 bases in the middle. CDR3 length: 13 residues. The CDR3 DNA reads as TGCGCCAGCAGCCCCGCCGACCAAGAGACCCAGTACTTC. It codes for CASSPADQETQYF.

CDR3: CASSDDGTSGRHYTGELFF. CDR3 sequence (DNA): TGTGCCAGCAGTGACGACGGGACTAGCGGGAGGCATTACACCGGGGAGCTGTTTTTT. The V gene is TRBV6-4, the J gene TRBJ2-2; 15 positions agree with TRBD2. Germline CDR1 is MRHNA and CDR2 is SNTAGT. The CDR3 contains 19 residues. V lost 2 bases to trimming and J lost 3 bases; unmatched junction nucleotides: 7.

The chain has TRBV4-1 and TRBJ2-4; D remains ambiguous. Germline CDR1 reads MGHRA; CDR2 reads YSYEKL. The ends were cut back, 3 bases at V and 0 bases at J, with 9 bases in the middle. The CDR3 totals 15 residues. CDR3 loop: CASSHNLLAKNIQYF. The CDR3 DNA reads as TGCGCCAGCAGCCATAACCTATTAGCCAAAAACATTCAGTACTTC.